This T cell receptor beta chain was captured in a study of chemoradiotherapy in HPV16-positive cancers. With regard to this clone: Its antigen is not identified.

Repertoires were sampled repeatedly during chemoradiotherapy. J was trimmed by 8 bases and V by 5 bases; bases with no gene match: 10. The CDR3 is 15 amino acids. Germline lookup yields CDR1 KGHSH and CDR2 LQKENI. The data were produced by immunoSEQ multiplex PCR, yet TCRdb's version contains in-frame clones alone and is incomplete. The repertoire holds tens of thousands of clones, with approximately 94% as singletons. The study's findings and limits: Functional assays defining HPV-specific T cells used only a couple of HPV16-positive patients. For HPV16-positive patients, expanding HPV-responsive T cells associated with longer recurrence-free survival.

This chain joins TRBV18 and TRBJ2-2; 8 positions agree with TRBD1. The sequencing here drew on blood, taken from a patient who underwent chemoradiotherapy. This receptor was obtained from a human donor with HPV-associated anogenital cancer. Here the CDR3 reads CASSWDRPLLGELFF. CDR3 in DNA: TGTGCCAGCTCATGGGACAGGCCCTTGCTGGGGGAGCTGTTTTTT. Full variable domain (outside the CDR3, taken from reference TRBV18 and TRBJ2-2): NAGVMQNPRHLVRRRGQEARLRCSPMKGHSHVYWYRQLPEEGLKFMVYLQKENIIDESGMPKERFSAEFPKEGPSILRIQQVVRGDSAAYFCASSWDRPLLGELFFGEGSRLTVL.